This TCR beta chain was captured by sequencing in a study of radiotherapy plus CTLA-4 blockade in lung cancer. Study at large: For approximately 17% of patients, objective responses occurred, and about 30% had disease control. General study findings and limits: Expansion of tumor-derived TCR clones was observed in blood after radiotherapy plus ipilimumab. Strongest reported response predictors: early blood clone changes and post-radiation interferon-beta.

About this clone: Its antigen is not identified.

Some clones are missing from TCRdb's copy, which holds only in-frame ones; the method was immunoSEQ multiplex PCR. This table has around 82,000 clones, about 87% appearing once. The germline CDR1 and CDR2 sequences are SGHRS and YFSETQ. Trimming took 0 bases from V and 9 from J; bases not matched to a gene: 2. The CDR3 spans 14 residues. The rearrangement uses TRBV5-1 and TRBJ1-6, with 8 bases fitting TRBD1. This sequence was found in a human donor with non-small cell lung cancer that progressed on radiotherapy plus ipilimumab. The sequenced sample was peripheral blood, obtained from a patient treated with radiotherapy plus ipilimumab. The DNA of the CDR3 is TGCGCCAGCAGCTTGGCCGACAGGGGTTCACCCCTCCACTTT. Its protein is CASSLADRGSPLHF.